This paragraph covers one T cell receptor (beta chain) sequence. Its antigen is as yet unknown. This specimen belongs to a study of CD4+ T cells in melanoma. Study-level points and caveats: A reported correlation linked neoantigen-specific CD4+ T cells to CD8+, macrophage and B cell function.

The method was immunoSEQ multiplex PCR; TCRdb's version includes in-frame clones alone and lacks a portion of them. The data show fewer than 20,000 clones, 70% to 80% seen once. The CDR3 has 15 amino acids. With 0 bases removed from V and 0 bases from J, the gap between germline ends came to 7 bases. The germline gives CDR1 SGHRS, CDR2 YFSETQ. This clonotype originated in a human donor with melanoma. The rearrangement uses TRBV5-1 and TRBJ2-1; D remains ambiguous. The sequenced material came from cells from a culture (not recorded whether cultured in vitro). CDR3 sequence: CASSLVQVSYNEQFF. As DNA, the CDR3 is TGCGCCAGCAGCTTGGTTCAGGTCTCCTACAATGAGCAGTTCTTC.